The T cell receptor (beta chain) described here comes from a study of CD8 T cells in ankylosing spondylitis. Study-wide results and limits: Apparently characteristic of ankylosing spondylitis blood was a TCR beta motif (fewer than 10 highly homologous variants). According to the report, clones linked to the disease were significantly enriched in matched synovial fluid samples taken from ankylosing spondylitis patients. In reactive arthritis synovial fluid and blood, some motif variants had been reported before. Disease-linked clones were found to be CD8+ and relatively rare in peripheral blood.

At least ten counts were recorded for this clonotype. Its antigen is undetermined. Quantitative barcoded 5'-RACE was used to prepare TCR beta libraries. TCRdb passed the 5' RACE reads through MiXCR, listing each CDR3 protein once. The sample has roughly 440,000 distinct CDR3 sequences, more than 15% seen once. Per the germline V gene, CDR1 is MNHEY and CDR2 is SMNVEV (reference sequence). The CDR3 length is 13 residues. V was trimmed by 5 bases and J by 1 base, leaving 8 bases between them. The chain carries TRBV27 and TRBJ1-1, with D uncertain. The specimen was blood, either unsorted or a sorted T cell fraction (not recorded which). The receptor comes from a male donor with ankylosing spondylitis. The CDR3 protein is CASSPIENTEAFF. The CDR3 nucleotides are TGTGCCAGCAGTCCCATCGAGAACACTGAAGCTTTCTTT.